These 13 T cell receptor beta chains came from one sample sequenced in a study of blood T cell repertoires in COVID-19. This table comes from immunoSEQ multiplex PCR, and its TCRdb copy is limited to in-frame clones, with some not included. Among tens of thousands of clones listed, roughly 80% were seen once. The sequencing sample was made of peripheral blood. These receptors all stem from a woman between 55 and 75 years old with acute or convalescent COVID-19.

The CDR3 coding sequence is TGTGCCAGCAGCGCCACTTTGACCGGGACAGGGGGTTATTTT. Translated, it gives CASSATLTGTGGYF. The chain couples TRBV7-2 to TRBJ2-3; 11 nucleotides line up with TRBD1. The CDR3 spans 14 residues. J gave up 15 bases and V 5 bases, and 13 bases lay outside the gene matches. CDR1 SGHTA and CDR2 FQGNSA come from the germline V gene.

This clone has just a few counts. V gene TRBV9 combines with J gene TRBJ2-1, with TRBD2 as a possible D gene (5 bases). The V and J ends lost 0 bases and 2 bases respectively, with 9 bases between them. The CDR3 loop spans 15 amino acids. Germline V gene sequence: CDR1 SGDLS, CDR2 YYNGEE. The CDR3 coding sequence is TGTGCCAGCAGCGTAGGAGGGAGAGCCTACAATGAGCAGTTCTTC. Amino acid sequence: CASSVGGRAYNEQFF.

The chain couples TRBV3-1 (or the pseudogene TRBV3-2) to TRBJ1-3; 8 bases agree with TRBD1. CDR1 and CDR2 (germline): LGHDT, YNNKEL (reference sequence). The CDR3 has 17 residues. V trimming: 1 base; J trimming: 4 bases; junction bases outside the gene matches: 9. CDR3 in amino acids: CASSQVSQGALGNTIYF. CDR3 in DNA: TGTGCCAGCAGCCAAGTAAGCCAGGGGGCGCTCGGAAACACCATATATTTT.

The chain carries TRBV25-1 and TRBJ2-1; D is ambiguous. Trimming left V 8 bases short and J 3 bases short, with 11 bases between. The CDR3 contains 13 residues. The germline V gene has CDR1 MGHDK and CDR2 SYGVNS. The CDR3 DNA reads TGTGCCAGCGAAGAATCGGGCTACAATGAGCAGTTCTTC. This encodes CASEESGYNEQFF.

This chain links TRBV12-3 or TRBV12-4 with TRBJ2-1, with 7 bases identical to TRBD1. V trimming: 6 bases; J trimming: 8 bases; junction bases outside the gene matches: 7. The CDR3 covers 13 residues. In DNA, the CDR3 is TGTGCCAGCAGCTACCGACAGGGCTATGAGCAGTTCTTC. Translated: CASSYRQGYEQFF.

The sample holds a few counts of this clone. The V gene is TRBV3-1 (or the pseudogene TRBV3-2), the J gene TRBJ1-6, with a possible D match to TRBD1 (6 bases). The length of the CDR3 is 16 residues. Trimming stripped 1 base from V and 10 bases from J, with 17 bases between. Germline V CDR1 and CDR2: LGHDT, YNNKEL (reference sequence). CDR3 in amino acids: CASSQGQTGSGSPLHF. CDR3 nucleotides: TGTGCCAGCAGCCAAGGTCAGACAGGATCGGGCTCACCCCTCCACTTT.

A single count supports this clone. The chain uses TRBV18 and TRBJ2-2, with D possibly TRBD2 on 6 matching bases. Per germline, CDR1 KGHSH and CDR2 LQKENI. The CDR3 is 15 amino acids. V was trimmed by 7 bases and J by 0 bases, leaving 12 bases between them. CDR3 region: CASFKGLTNTGELFF. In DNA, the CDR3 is TGTGCCAGCTTCAAGGGACTGACGAACACCGGGGAGCTGTTTTTT.

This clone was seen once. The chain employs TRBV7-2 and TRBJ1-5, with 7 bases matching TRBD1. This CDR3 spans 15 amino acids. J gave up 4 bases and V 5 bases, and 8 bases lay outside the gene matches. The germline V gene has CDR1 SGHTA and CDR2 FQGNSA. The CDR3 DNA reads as TGTGCCAGCAGCATCGACAGGGTTGAGAATCAGCCCCAGCATTTT. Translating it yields CASSIDRVENQPQHF. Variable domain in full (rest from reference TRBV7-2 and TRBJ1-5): GAGVSQSPSNKVTEKGKDVELRCDPISGHTALYWYRQSLGQGLEFLIYFQGNSAPDKSGLPSDRFSAERTGGSVSTLTIQRTQQEDSAVYLCASSIDRVENQPQHFGDGTRLSIL.

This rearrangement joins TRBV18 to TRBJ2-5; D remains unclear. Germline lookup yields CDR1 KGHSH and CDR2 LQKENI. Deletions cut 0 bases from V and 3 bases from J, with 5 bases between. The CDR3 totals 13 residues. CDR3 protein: CASSPPSEETQYF. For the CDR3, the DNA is TGTGCCAGCTCACCACCGTCTGAAGAGACCCAGTACTTC. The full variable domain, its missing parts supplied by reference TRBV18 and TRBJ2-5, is NAGVMQNPRHLVRRRGQEARLRCSPMKGHSHVYWYRQLPEEGLKFMVYLQKENIIDESGMPKERFSAEFPKEGPSILRIQQVVRGDSAAYFCASSPPSEETQYFGPGTRLLVL.

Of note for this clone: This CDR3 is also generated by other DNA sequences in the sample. DNA of the CDR3: TGTGCCAGCAGTTTAGGGGCAGCCACCGGGGAGCTGTTTTTT. Residues: CASSLGAATGELFF. V gene TRBV27 combines with J gene TRBJ2-2; maybe TRBD1 (5 bases). Germline V CDR1 and CDR2: MNHEY, SMNVEV (reference sequence). V lost 2 bases and J 4 bases, leaving 8 bases between the germline ends. The length of the CDR3 is 14 residues.

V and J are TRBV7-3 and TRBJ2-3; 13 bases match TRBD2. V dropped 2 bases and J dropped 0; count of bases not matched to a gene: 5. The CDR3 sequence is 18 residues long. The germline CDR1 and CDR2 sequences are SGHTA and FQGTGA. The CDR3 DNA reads TGTGCCAGCAGCTTACGACTAGCGGGGGGCACTAGCACAGATACGCAGTATTTT. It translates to CASSLRLAGGTSTDTQYF.

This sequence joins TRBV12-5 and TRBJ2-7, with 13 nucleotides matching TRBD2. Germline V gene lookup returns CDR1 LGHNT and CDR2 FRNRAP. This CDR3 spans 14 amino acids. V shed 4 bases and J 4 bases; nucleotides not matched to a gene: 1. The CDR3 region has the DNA TGTGCTAGTGGTTGGACTAGCGGGGGATACGAGCAGTACTTC. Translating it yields CASGWTSGGYEQYF.

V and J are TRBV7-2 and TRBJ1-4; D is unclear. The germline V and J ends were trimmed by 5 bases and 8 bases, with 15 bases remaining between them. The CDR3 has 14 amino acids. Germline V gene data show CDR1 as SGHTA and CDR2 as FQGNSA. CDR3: CASSPAGVLEKLFF. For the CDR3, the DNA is TGTGCCAGCAGCCCCGCCGGGGTTCTCGAAAAACTGTTTTTT.